This TCR beta chain was identified in a study of blood T cell repertoires in COVID-19. Study as a whole: The study drew acute and convalescent COVID-19 samples from the United States, Italy and Spain. PBMCs, B-cell-depleted T cells, or T cells were the source of the cDNA or gDNA that made up the material.

Enrolled during active infection, Seattle patients were then followed longitudinally. The CDR3 covers 12 residues. V lost 8 bases and J 7 bases, leaving 12 bases between the germline ends. In germline, CDR1 is PRHDT, CDR2 FYEKMQ (reference sequence). Authors' processing steps: Amplifying reference gene primers gave estimates of nucleated cell counts. Here immunoSEQ multiplex PCR was the method, and the copy in TCRdb shows in-frame clones only, minus some. That table supplies the V and J calls and clone size; D and trimming were determined from the DNA. In the table there are a few hundred thousand clones, roughly 88% of which are singletons.

The chain has TRBV13 and TRBJ2-1; D perhaps matches TRBD2 (6 bases). Material for sequencing was peripheral blood. This sequence originates from a woman in her thirties with COVID-19, enrolled during active disease. The CDR3 spells CASSWAGNEQFF. Written as DNA, the CDR3 is TGTGCCAGCTCATGGGCGGGGAATGAGCAGTTCTTC.